Below, 8 T cell receptor beta chains from the same sample are listed, as sequenced in a study of blood T cell repertoires in COVID-19. Here immunoSEQ multiplex PCR was the method, and the copy in TCRdb shows in-frame clones only, minus some. This table holds 650,000 to 800,000 clones, 90% found once. Sequenced sample: peripheral blood. Source of these receptors: a woman aged 18-29 years with acute or convalescent COVID-19.

This chain links TRBV7-8 with TRBJ1-5; possible D gene TRBD1, 5 bases. There are 13 residues in the CDR3. The ends were cut back, 3 bases at V and 4 bases at J, with 7 bases in the middle. CDR1 and CDR2 (germline): SGHVS, FQNEAQ. The CDR3 DNA is TGTGCCAGCAGCTTGACAGCTAATCAGCCCCAGCATTTT. Encoded protein: CASSLTANQPQHF. Variable domain in full (rest from reference TRBV7-8 and TRBJ1-5): GAGVSQSPRYKVAKRGQDVALRCDPISGHVSLFWYQQALGQGPEFLTYFQNEAQLDKSGLPSDRFFAERPEGSVSTLKIQRTQQEDSAVYLCASSLTANQPQHFGDGTRLSIL.

The chain couples TRBV5-4 to TRBJ1-1; 7 nucleotides align to TRBD1. The V and J ends lost 3 bases and 2 bases, in that order; junction bases with no gene match: 4. Germline V CDR1 and CDR2: SGHNT, YYREEE (reference sequence). The CDR3 extends over 14 amino acids. The CDR3 DNA sequence: TGTGCCAGCAGCTCCGGGACAGCTAACACTGAAGCTTTCTTT. Translation: CASSSGTANTEAFF.

This clone has only one observation. This chain uses TRBV9 with TRBJ1-6; no clear D. This CDR3 contains 15 residues. The germline V gene has CDR1 SGDLS and CDR2 YYNGEE. V was clipped by 0 bases and J by 7 bases, with 11 bases between them. The CDR3 nucleotides read TGTGCCAGCAGCGTAGATGGGTCGGGGAATTCACCCCTCCACTTT. Its translation: CASSVDGSGNSPLHF.

V and J are TRBV30 and TRBJ1-2; tentatively, D is TRBD1 (6 bases). Deletions cut 0 bases from V and 2 bases from J, with 16 bases between. The CDR3 is 16 amino acids. Germline V gene sequence: CDR1 GTSNPN, CDR2 SVGIG (reference sequence). The CDR3 DNA reads as TGTGCCTGGAGTGTAGGGGGAACAGTACTCAACTATGGCTACACCTTC. Residues: CAWSVGGTVLNYGYTF.

Worth noting for this clone: Within the sample, other DNA sequences also encode this same CDR3. The CDR3 bases are TGTGCCAGTAGCCGGACAGACTATGGCTACACCTTC. The encoded protein is CASSRTDYGYTF. The rearrangement joins TRBV19 to TRBJ1-2, with D possibly being TRBD1 (6 bases). This CDR3 has 12 amino acids. Trimming removed 6 bases at V and 3 bases at J, with 8 bases between. Germline lookup yields CDR1 LNHDA and CDR2 SQIVND (reference sequence). Filled out from reference TRBV19 and TRBJ1-2, the complete variable domain reads DGGITQSPKYLFRKEGQNVTLSCEQNLNHDAMYWYRQDPGQGLRLIYYSQIVNDFQKGDIAEGYSVSREKKESFPLTVTSAQKNPTAFYLCASSRTDYGYTFGSGTRLTVV.

The V and J genes are TRBV12-5 and TRBJ1-3; D ambiguous. Per the germline V gene, CDR1 is LGHNT and CDR2 is FRNRAP. This CDR3 region has 17 residues. V lost 3 bases, J lost 4 bases, and 19 bases lay in between. CDR3 sequence: CASGFTIPLAHGNTIYF. The CDR3 DNA reads TGTGCTAGTGGTTTCACAATCCCCCTTGCCCACGGAAACACCATATATTTT.

The chain recombines TRBV6-2 or TRBV6-3 with TRBJ1-5; D possibly corresponds to TRBD1 (5 bases). This CDR3 comprises 15 residues. V lost 6 bases and J lost 1, with 13 bases in between. CDR1 is MNHEY, CDR2 SVGEGT, per germline. CDR3 loop: CASSHGGASNQPQHF. The CDR3 bases are TGTGCCAGCAGCCACGGAGGGGCGAGCAATCAGCCCCAGCATTTT.

The CDR3 spells CAGRQGDYEQYF. Here the CDR3 DNA reads TGTGCCGGGAGACAGGGCGACTACGAGCAGTACTTC. J is TRBJ2-7 and V is TRBV6-5, with 7 bases that match TRBD1. The CDR3 extends over 12 amino acids. Unmatched junction bases numbered 7, after V lost 11 bases and J lost 3 bases. Germline V gene data show CDR1 as MNHEY and CDR2 as SVGAGI.